A selection of T cell receptor beta chains follows, all from one sample in a study of blood T cell repertoires in COVID-19. TCRdb keeps only in-frame clones here, not all; method: immunoSEQ multiplex PCR. There are about 17,000 clones in the sample; about 92% occur only once, and 4.5% to 7% lies in the top ten. The sample was peripheral blood. The receptors shown here come from a human donor in a cohort sampled during active COVID-19. Each CDR3 is given with its conserved first and last residue. D genes are given only for firm matches.

>13|NA|TRBV7-2|TRBJ2-1
TGTGCCAGCAGCCGCCGCGTTAGATTTGAGCAGTTCTTC
CASSRRVRFEQFF
>12|NA|TRBV12-3/TRBV12-4|TRBJ2-5
TGTGCCAGCAGGAGAGGCGGGGAGACCCAGTACTTC
CASRRGGETQYF
>15|TRBD1|TRBV6-6|TRBJ1-3
TGTGCCAGCAGCCAGTACGGACAGGGTGAAAACACCATATATTTT
CASSQYGQGENTIYF
>15|NA|TRBV5-4|TRBJ2-3
TGTGCCAGCAGCTTGGCCGGGGGGCCCACAGATACGCAGTATTTT
CASSLAGGPTDTQYF
>15|NA|TRBV30|TRBJ2-7
TGTGCCTGGAGTGTAATCTGGACAGAGGACTACGAGCAGTACTTC
CAWSVIWTEDYEQYF
>15|TRBD1|TRBV7-2|TRBJ1-2
TGTGCCAGCAGCCCGGTTAGGGACAGAAACTATGGCTACACCTTC
CASSPVRDRNYGYTF
>14|NA|TRBV6-1|TRBJ2-2
TGTGCCAGCAGTGACGGACAGAACACCGGGGAGCTGTTTTTT
CASSDGQNTGELFF
>15|TRBD2|TRBV27|TRBJ2-7
TGTGCCAGCAGTTTCAGGGCGGGGGGGACCTACGAGCAGTACTTC
CASSFRAGGTYEQYF
>15|TRBD1|TRBV4-2|TRBJ2-6
TGTGCCAGCAGCCCTCGACAGGGTGAGGCCAACGTCCTGACTTTC
CASSPRQGEANVLTF
>15|NA|TRBV2|TRBJ1-2
TGTGCCAGCAGTGAAGCGCCCCGGGACACATATGGCTACACCTTC
CASSEAPRDTYGYTF
>14|NA|TRBV15|TRBJ1-1
TGTGCCACCAGCGAGGACAGACTTCTTACTGAAGCTTTCTTT
CATSEDRLLTEAFF
>15|NA|TRBV5-4|TRBJ2-4
TGTGCCAGCAGCTTGGCGGGGGAAGCCAAAAACATTCAGTACTTC
CASSLAGEAKNIQYF
>17|NA|TRBV3-1/TRBV3-2|TRBJ2-7
TGTGCCAGCAGCCAAGATGACACTGTCGAGAGTTGTCGGGAGCAGTACTTC
CASSQDDTVESCREQYF
>12|NA|TRBV29-1|TRBJ2-7
TGCAGCGTTGTCCAGGGTCCCTACGAGCAGTACTTC
CSVVQGPYEQYF
>14|TRBD2|TRBV7-6|TRBJ2-5
TGTGCCAGCAGCGTTAGCGGGACCGGGGAGACCCAGTACTTC
CASSVSGTGETQYF
>19|TRBD2|TRBV19|TRBJ2-2
TGTGCCAGTAGTATCGAAGCCCTAGCGGGGGGCGAGAACACCGGGGAGCTGTTTTTT
CASSIEALAGGENTGELFF
>15|TRBD2|TRBV28|TRBJ2-7
TGTGCCAGCAGTTGGGGGGGACCTTCCGACTACGAGCAGTACTTC
CASSWGGPSDYEQYF
>14|NA|TRBV19|TRBJ1-3
TGTGCCAGTACTCGGGGGAACGGTGGAAACACCATATATTTT
CASTRGNGGNTIYF
>14|NA|TRBV5-6|TRBJ1-1
TGTGCCAGCAGCTTGGTGGGACAGAACACTGAAGCTTTCTTT
CASSLVGQNTEAFF
>16|TRBD2|TRBV5-1|TRBJ2-2
TGCGCCAGCAAGGAGTTTGGCGGGAGTCAGAACGGGGAGCTGTTTTTT
CASKEFGGSQNGELFF
>17|NA|TRBV7-9|TRBJ2-3
TGTGCCAGCAGCTCCCAAAACCCAGGGGAGATGGCAGATACGCAGTATTTT
CASSSQNPGEMADTQYF
>14|NA|TRBV27|TRBJ1-6
TGTGCCAGCAGTTACGGCGGATCTAATTCACCCCTCCACTTT
CASSYGGSNSPLHF
>15|TRBD1|TRBV29-1|TRBJ2-3
TGCAGCGCCACACAGGGGACAGGGCGATCAGATACGCAGTATTTT
CSATQGTGRSDTQYF
>13|NA|TRBV27|TRBJ2-7
TGTGCCAGCAGTTTTGGGCAGTCCTACGAGCAGTACTTC
CASSFGQSYEQYF
>14|NA|TRBV27|TRBJ1-1
TGTGCCAGCAGTTTAGCTGGGGGGAGGACTGAAGCTTTCTTT
CASSLAGGRTEAFF
>16|NA|TRBV6-6|TRBJ1-5
TGTGCCAGCAGTTGGGCTGGGACTTTGGGGGATCAGCCCCAGCATTTT
CASSWAGTLGDQPQHF
>15|TRBD1|TRBV6-5|TRBJ1-5
TGTGCCAGCAGTACCCGACAGGGGGGGGATCAGCCCCAGCATTTT
CASSTRQGGDQPQHF
>11|NA|TRBV20-1|TRBJ2-7
TGCAGTGCTAGAGATCCTAACGAGCAGTACTTC
CSARDPNEQYF